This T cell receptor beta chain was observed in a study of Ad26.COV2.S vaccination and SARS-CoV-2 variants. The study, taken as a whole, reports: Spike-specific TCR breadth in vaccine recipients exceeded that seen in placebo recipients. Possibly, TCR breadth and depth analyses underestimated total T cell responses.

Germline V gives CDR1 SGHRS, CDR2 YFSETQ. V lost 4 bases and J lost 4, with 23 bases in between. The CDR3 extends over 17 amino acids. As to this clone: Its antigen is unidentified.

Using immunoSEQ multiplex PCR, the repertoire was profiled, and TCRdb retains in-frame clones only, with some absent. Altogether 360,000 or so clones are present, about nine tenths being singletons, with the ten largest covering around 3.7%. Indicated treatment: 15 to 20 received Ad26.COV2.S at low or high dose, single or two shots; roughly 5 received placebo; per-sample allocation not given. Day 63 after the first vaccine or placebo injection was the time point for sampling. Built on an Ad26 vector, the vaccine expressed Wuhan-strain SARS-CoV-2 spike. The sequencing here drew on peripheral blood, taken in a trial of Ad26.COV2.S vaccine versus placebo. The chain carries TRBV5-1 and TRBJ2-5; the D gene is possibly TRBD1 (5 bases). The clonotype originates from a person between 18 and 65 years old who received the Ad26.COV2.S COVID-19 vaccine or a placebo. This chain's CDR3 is CASSRKRQGVSGETQYF. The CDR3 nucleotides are TGCGCCAGCAGCAGAAAAAGACAAGGGGTTTCCGGAGAGACCCAGTACTTC. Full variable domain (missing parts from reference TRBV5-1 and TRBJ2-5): KAGVTQTPRYLIKTRGQQVTLSCSPISGHRSVSWYQQTPGQGLQFLFEYFSETQRNKGNFPGRFSGRQFSNSRSEMNVSTLELGDSALYLCASSRKRQGVSGETQYFGPGTRLLVL.